This T cell receptor beta chain was identified during a study of blood T cell repertoires in COVID-19. CDR1 and CDR2 from the germline V gene are MNHNS and SASEGT. The trim removed 4 bases at V and 1 base at J, leaving 7 bases unmatched. The CDR3 runs 16 residues. Only in-frame clones appear in the TCRdb table, and some are missing; sequencing was by immunoSEQ multiplex PCR. The sample records 300,000 to 350,000 clones, 80% to 90% being singletons. This clone came up once. The TCR comes from a man aged 30-40 years who had recovered from COVID-19. This chain uses TRBV6-1 with TRBJ2-1; 7 positions match TRBD1. The sequencing input was PBMCs or T cells enriched from blood (not recorded which). In DNA, the CDR3 is TGTGCCAGCAGTGGACAGACAGGGAGATCCTACAATGAGCAGTTCTTC. It encodes CASSGQTGRSYNEQFF.